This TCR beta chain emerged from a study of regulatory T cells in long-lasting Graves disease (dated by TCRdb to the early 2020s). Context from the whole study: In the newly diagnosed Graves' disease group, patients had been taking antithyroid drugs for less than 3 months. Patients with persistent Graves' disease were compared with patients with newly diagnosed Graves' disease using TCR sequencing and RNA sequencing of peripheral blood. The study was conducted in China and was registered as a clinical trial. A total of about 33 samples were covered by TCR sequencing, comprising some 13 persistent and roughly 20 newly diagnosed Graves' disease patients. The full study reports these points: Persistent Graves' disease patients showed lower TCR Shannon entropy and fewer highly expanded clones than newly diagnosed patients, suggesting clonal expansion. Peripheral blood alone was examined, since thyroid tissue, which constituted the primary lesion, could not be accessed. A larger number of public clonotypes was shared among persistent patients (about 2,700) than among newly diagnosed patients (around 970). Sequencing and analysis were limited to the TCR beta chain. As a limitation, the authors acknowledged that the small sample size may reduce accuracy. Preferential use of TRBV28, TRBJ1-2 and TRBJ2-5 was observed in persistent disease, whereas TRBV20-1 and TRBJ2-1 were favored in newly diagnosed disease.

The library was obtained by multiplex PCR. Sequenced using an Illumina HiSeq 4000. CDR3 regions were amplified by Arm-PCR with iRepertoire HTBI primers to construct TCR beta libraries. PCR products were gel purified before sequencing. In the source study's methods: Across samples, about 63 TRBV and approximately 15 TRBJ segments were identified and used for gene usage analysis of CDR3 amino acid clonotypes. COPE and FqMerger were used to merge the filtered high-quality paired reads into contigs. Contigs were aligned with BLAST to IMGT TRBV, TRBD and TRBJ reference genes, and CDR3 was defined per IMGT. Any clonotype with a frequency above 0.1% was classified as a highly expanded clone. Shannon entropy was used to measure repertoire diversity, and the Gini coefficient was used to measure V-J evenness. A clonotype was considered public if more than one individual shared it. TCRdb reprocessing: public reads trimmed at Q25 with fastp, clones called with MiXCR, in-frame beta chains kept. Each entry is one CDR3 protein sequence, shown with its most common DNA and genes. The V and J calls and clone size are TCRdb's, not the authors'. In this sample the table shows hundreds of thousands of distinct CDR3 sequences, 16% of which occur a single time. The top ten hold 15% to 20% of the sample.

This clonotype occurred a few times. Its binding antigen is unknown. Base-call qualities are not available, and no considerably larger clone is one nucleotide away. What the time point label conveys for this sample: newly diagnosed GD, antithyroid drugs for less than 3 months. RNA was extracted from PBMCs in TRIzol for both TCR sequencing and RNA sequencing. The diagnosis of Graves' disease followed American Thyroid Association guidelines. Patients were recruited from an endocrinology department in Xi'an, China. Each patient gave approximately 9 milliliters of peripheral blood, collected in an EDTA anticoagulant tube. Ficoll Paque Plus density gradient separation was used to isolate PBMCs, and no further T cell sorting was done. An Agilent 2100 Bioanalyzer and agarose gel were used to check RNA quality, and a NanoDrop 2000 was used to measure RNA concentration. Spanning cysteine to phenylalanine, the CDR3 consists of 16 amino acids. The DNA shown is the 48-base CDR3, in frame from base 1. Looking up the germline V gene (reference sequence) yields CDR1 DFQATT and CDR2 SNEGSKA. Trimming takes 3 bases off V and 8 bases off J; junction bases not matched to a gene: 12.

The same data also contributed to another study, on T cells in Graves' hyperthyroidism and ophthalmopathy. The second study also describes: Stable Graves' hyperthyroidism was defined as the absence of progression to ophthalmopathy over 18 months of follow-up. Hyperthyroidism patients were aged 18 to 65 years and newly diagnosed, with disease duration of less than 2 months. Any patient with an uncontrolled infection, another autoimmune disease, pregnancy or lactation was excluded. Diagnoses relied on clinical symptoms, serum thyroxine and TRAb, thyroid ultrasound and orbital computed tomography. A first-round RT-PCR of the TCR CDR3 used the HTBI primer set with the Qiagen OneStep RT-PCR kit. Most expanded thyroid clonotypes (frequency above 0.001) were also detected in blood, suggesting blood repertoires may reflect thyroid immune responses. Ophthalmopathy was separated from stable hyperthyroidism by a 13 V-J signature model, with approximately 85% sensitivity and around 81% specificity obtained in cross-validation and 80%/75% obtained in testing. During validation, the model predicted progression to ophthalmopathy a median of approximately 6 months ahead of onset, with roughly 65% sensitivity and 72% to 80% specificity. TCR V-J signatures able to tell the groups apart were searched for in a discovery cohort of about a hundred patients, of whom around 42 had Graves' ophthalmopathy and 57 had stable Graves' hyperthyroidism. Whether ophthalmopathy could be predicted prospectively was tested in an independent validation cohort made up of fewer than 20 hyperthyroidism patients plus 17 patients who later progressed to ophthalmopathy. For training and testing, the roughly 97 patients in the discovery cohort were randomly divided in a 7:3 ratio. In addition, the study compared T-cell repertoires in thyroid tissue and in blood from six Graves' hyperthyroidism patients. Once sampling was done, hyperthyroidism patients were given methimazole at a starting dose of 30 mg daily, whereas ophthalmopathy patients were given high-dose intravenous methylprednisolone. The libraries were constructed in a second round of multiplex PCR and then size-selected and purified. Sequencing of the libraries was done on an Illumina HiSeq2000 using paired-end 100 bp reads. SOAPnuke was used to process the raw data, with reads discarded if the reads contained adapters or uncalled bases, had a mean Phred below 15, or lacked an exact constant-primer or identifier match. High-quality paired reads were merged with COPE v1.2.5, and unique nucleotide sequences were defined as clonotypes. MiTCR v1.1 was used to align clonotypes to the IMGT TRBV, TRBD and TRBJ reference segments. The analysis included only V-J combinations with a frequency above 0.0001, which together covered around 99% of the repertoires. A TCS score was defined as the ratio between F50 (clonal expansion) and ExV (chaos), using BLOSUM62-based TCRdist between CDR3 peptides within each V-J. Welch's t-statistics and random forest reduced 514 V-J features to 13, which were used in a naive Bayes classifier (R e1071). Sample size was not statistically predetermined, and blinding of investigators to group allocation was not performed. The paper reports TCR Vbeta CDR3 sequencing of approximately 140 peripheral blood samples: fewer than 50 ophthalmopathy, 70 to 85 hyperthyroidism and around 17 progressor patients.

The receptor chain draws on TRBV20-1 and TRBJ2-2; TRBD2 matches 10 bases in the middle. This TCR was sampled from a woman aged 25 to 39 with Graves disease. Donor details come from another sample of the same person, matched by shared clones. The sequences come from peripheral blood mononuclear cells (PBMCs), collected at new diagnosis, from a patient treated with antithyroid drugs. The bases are TGCAGTGCTAGTAGTCTAGCGGGAGTTAACAGGGGGGAGCTGTTTTTT. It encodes CSASSLAGVNRGELFF.